The rows below give T cell receptor beta chains drawn from one sample of a study of vaccination effects on CD4 cells after COVID-19. TCRdb's table, derived via immunoSEQ multiplex PCR, lists solely in-frame clones and lacks some. The sample holds roughly 40,000 clones, 65% to 70% seen once. Their specific antigens are unknown. Source: CD4+ T cells from PBMCs cultured without peptide, taken before COVID-19 vaccination. The receptors were gathered from a human donor who received a COVID-19 vaccine. Each CDR3 is given with its conserved first and last residue. D genes are given only for firm matches. Size values are once, few and many counts, or a class for expanded clones, and some rows have none.

TRBV5-1	-	few	TRBJ1-6	CASSLGGAVPYNSPLHF	TGCGCCAGCAGCTTGGGCGGAGCCGTACCGTATAATTCACCCCTCCACTTT
TRBV10-3	TRBD1	-	TRBJ1-1	CAISEVWGQGNTEAFF	TGTGCCATCAGTGAGGTATGGGGACAGGGCAACACTGAAGCTTTCTTT
TRBV29-1	-	-	TRBJ2-7	CSVALQNNYEQYF	TGCAGCGTTGCACTACAAAATAACTACGAGCAGTACTTC
TRBV19	TRBD1	few	TRBJ1-6	CASKGTGISPLHF	TGTGCCAGTAAAGGGACAGGTATTTCACCCCTCCACTTT
TRBV11-2	TRBD1	-	TRBJ1-1	CASSLGGTGGTEAFF	TGTGCCAGCAGCTTAGGTGGGACAGGGGGCACTGAAGCTTTCTTT
TRBV6-5	-	-	TRBJ1-2	CASSRTREFPYTF	TGTGCCAGCAGCCGGACTAGAGAATTCCCCTACACCTTC
TRBV28	-	few	TRBJ1-1	CASSLSGFGAFF	TGTGCCAGCAGTTTATCCGGTTTTGGAGCTTTCTTT
TRBV7-8	TRBD1	-	TRBJ1-4	CASSLGEGASEKLFF	TGTGCCAGCAGCTTAGGAGAGGGGGCGAGTGAAAAACTGTTTTTT
TRBV5-8	-	-	TRBJ2-1	CASSRGPYNEQFF	TGTGCCAGCAGCCGGGGTCCCTACAATGAGCAGTTCTTC
TRBV19	-	-	TRBJ2-1	CASSPRFYPYNEQFF	TGTGCCAGTAGTCCCAGGTTTTACCCCTACAATGAGCAGTTCTTC
TRBV4-1	-	few	TRBJ2-5	CASSQERGLETQYF	TGCGCCAGCAGCCAAGAGCGGGGCTTGGAGACCCAGTACTTC
TRBV20-1	-	-	TRBJ2-3	CSASSWDLGGNTQYF	TGCAGTGCTAGTTCGTGGGATTTGGGCGGAAATACGCAGTATTTT
TRBV19	TRBD1	-	TRBJ2-7	CASTPGTGASEQYF	TGTGCCAGTACACCAGGGACAGGGGCGTCTGAGCAGTACTTC
TRBV5-1	-	-	TRBJ1-2	CASSFEGGSYGYTF	TGCGCCAGCAGCTTCGAGGGTGGCAGCTATGGCTACACCTTC
TRBV2	TRBD1	-	TRBJ2-1	CASSESGGRNNEQFF	TGTGCCAGCAGTGAATCAGGGGGCAGGAACAATGAGCAGTTCTTC
TRBV12-5	TRBD2	-	TRBJ2-3	CASGDRGLAGGAADTQYF	TGTGCTAGTGGCGATCGGGGACTAGCGGGAGGGGCGGCAGATACGCAGTATTTT
TRBV2	-	-	TRBJ2-7	CASSSAQNRLRYEQYF	TGTGCCAGCAGTTCGGCCCAGAACAGGTTGCGGTACGAGCAGTACTTC
TRBV5-1	TRBD2	-	TRBJ2-1	CASSPGLAVDNEQFF	TGCGCCAGCAGCCCGGGACTAGCGGTGGACAATGAGCAGTTCTTC
TRBV2	-	-	TRBJ1-5	CASRARTATTVSNQPQHF	TGTGCCAGCAGGGCTCGGACAGCTACCACCGTTAGCAATCAGCCCCAGCATTTT
TRBV3-1/TRBV3-2	-	-	TRBJ2-3	CASSQDRKGIGGTDTQYF	TGTGCCAGCAGCCAAGATAGAAAAGGGATTGGTGGCACAGATACGCAGTATTTT
TRBV29-1	-	-	TRBJ1-1	CSILEGRSGAFF	TGCAGCATCCTGGAGGGCCGGTCCGGAGCTTTCTTT
TRBV13	TRBD1	once	TRBJ2-1	CASSLIPLTGSVNVNEQFF	TGTGCCAGCAGCTTAATCCCCTTGACAGGGTCCGTTAACGTCAATGAGCAGTTCTTC
TRBV30	-	once	TRBJ1-1	CAWSVLGGNANTEAFF	TGTGCCTGGAGTGTACTAGGAGGGAATGCGAACACTGAAGCTTTCTTT
TRBV2	-	once	TRBJ2-3	CASSASQTQYF	TGTGCCAGCAGTGCTAGCCAAACGCAGTATTTT
TRBV6-5	-	once	TRBJ2-3	CASSPSTATDTQYF	TGTGCCAGCAGCCCCTCGACAGCAACAGATACGCAGTATTTT
TRBV7-6	-	-	TRBJ2-3	CASSFISTDTQYF	TGTGCCAGCAGCTTCATTAGCACAGATACGCAGTATTTT
TRBV2	TRBD1	-	TRBJ1-5	CASRLTGDQPQHF	TGTGCCAGCAGACTTACAGGGGATCAGCCCCAGCATTTT
TRBV15	TRBD1	-	TRBJ1-2	CATSRDRQGYGYTF	TGTGCCACCAGCAGAGATCGACAGGGATATGGCTACACCTTC